This TCR beta chain was captured by sequencing in a study of cytomegalovirus exposure and HLA in healthy donors. Study information: A subsequent analysis reported that the roughly 120 validation repertoires were produced on the same platform that had also been used for the 666 first-cohort repertoires. Findings and limits, study-wide: Cytomegalovirus-associated status was assigned to 164 TCR beta chains. TCR sequences were mostly rare, though some public TCRs occurred in many donors. Reports showed the classifier diagnosing cytomegalovirus status with high specificity and sensitivity.

Worth noting for this clone: Its antigen is unknown.

The germline V gene encodes CDR1 MNHNS and CDR2 SASEGT. The CDR3 totals 13 residues. The ends were cut back, 6 bases at V and 10 bases at J, with 18 bases in the middle. Here immunoSEQ multiplex PCR was the method, and the copy in TCRdb shows in-frame clones only, minus some. Here the sample spans about 79,000 clones, roughly 93% being singletons. The receptor's source is a woman in her 30s in good health and CMV-seronegative. The chain links TRBV6-1 to TRBJ1-1; D not certain. The specimen sequenced was PBMCs. CDR3 bases: TGTGCCAGCAGGGGAGTGACCGGCTCTGCAGCTTTCTTT. Translation gives CASRGVTGSAAFF.